This T cell receptor (beta chain) was obtained from a study of identical twins (dated by TCRdb to 2016 to 2017). As for the study more broadly: To test whether fetal clonotypes persist, the study used deep sequencing on TCR alpha and beta repertoires from monozygotic twins, unrelated adults of various ages, and cord blood. To rule out contamination, the twin experiments were replicated at different times with different library preparation protocols.

This clonotype showed up just a few times. No cognate antigen has been identified for it. No much larger clonotype is one base removed from it; base qualities were not supplied. The CDR3 numbers 15 residues from cysteine through phenylalanine. Just CDR3 DNA is preserved here, 45 bases in frame from base 1. V trim: 5 bases; J trim: 1 base; unmatched bases: 6. The method behind the library was 5' RACE. Sequencing was carried out with an Illumina HiSeq 2000. A universal primer binding site was introduced by template switching, and a unique molecular identifier was present in the final cDNA, enabling accurate counting of TCR cDNA molecules. Specific primers in the conserved constant-segment region were used to synthesize first-strand cDNA for the TCR alpha and beta chains. To control for contamination, every cDNA library was double barcoded, receiving both a SMART-Mk sample barcode and Illumina barcodes. Two successive PCR steps introduced TruSeq adapter sequences along with Illumina sample barcodes. The Illumina HiSeq platform was used with custom primers to sequence TCR alpha and beta cDNA libraries. Per the original workflow: Unique molecular identifiers were extracted from raw reads with MiGEC, and CDR3 positions were determined with MiXCR. For each individual, recombination models were inferred using an EM algorithm with the repgenHMM and IGoR tools. The tcR package in R was used for shared clonotype analysis, with sharing normalized by the product of cloneset sizes. To study raw recombination free of thymic and clonal selection effects, out-of-frame nonproductive sequences were analyzed. The raw public reads went through TCRdb reprocessing: fastp at Q25, MiXCR clone calling, in-frame beta chains kept. For every CDR3 protein sequence, its rows merge into one entry that carries the most common genes and DNA. TCRdb assigned the V and J calls; the authors' analysis was not used. For this sample the table gives about 530,000 distinct CDR3 sequences, of which approximately 16% were detected only once. The top ten hold roughly 0.42% of the sample.

Every donor in the study was a healthy Caucasian. The twin cohort consisted of three pairs of female monozygotic twins, all aged about 18 to 30 years. Positive isolation kits from Invitrogen were used to isolate CD4+ and CD8+ T cell populations. Broad study findings and their caveats: The excess sharing between twins in beta out-of-frame sequences was weaker because fewer shared sequences reduced the signal-to-noise ratio. Fewer insertions were carried by abundant cord blood beta clonotypes, a similar but weaker trend appeared in young adult naive repertoires, and no such trend appeared in memory repertoires. Zero-insertion analyses could be partly confounded by invariant T cells such as MAIT and iNKT, though diverse VJ usage argued against such confounding for most clonotypes. Because the same donors could not be followed over many years, the conclusions relied on cross-sectional statistical analysis. Compared with coincidental sharing between unrelated individuals, an excess of low generation-probability sequences was observed among out-of-frame TCR alpha sequences shared between twins. In monozygotic twins, recombination models systematically underestimated out-of-frame TCR alpha sharing, but the models matched the sharing seen between unrelated individuals.

These data are also associated with another study on yellow fever vaccine responses in identical twins. Looking at the second paper: According to the authors, the vaccine-induced T cell response in identical twins seemed to be partly convergent and partly specific to each individual. In the study, vaccine-responding T cell clones were precisely tracked in identical twins.

This TCR derives from a woman aged 18-29 years in good health. What was sequenced was CD4+ T cells sorted from blood. The chain is made from TRBV12-3 or TRBV12-4 and TRBJ2-7; a stretch of 9 junction bases matches TRBD1. DNA sequence: TGTGCCAGCAGTAGAATGGGGACAGGGTCCTACGAGCAGTACTTC. This sequence encodes CASSRMGTGSYEQYF.